This is a list of T cell receptor beta chains from one sample in a study of immune cell composition in non-small cell lung cancer. Generated by immunoSEQ multiplex PCR, the TCRdb table keeps only in-frame clones and is missing some. The sample records around 1,600 clones, 75% to 85% being singletons. Sequenced: lung tumor tissue. The receptor set was obtained from a human donor with non-small cell lung cancer. Each CDR3 is given with its conserved first and last residue. D genes are given only for firm matches. Not every row has a clone size; where given, it reads once, few, many or a size class.

>TRBJ2-5|TRBV5-6|-|-
CASSGRVRETQYF
TGTGCCAGCAGCGGCAGGGTCCGGGAGACCCAGTACTTC
>TRBJ1-2|TRBV9|TRBD1|-
CASSAGQPHGYTF
TGTGCCAGCAGCGCGGGACAGCCGCATGGCTACACCTTC
>TRBJ1-2|TRBV4-3|-|-
CASSQDRTRGGYTF
TGCGCCAGCAGCCAAGATAGGACGCGGGGTGGCTACACCTTC
>TRBJ2-7|TRBV18|-|-
CASSPQGGPVGDEQYF
TGTGCCAGCTCACCACAAGGAGGGCCTGTAGGGGACGAGCAGTACTTC
>TRBJ2-3|TRBV4-2|-|once
CASSLSELTDTQYF
TGTGCCAGCAGCCTTAGTGAATTAACAGATACGCAGTATTTT
>TRBJ2-2|TRBV7-3|-|-
CASSSFPWSKSGELFF
TGTGCCAGCAGCTCATTTCCCTGGAGCAAATCCGGGGAGCTGTTTTTT
>TRBJ2-1|TRBV5-1|TRBD2|-
CASSPRTDGGEQFF
TGCGCCAGCAGCCCAAGGACCGACGGGGGGGAGCAGTTCTTC
>TRBJ2-2|TRBV18|TRBD1|-
CASSQPGQGDTGELFF
TGTGCCAGCTCACAACCGGGACAGGGCGACACCGGGGAGCTGTTTTTT
>TRBJ2-2|TRBV11-1|TRBD2|-
CASSGDYSNTGELFF
TGTGCCAGCAGCGGGGACTACTCGAACACCGGGGAGCTGTTTTTT
>TRBJ1-4|TRBV28|TRBD1|-
CASTSRYRGEEKLFF
TGTGCCAGCACTAGTAGGTACAGGGGGGAAGAAAAACTGTTTTTT
>TRBJ2-1|TRBV11-1|TRBD1|-
CASSPGQGRSEQFF
TGTGCCAGCAGCCCCGGACAGGGGCGCAGTGAGCAGTTCTTC
>TRBJ1-5|TRBV28|TRBD1|few
CATIGTGRNQPQHF
TGTGCCACCATCGGGACAGGGCGTAATCAGCCCCAGCATTTT
>TRBJ1-1|TRBV20-1|-|-
CSAQGAEAFF
TGCAGTGCACAGGGAGCTGAAGCTTTCTTT
>TRBJ2-3|TRBV6-6|TRBD2|-
CASSYSELAAAQYF
TGTGCCAGCAGTTACTCAGAACTAGCGGCTGCGCAGTATTTT
>TRBJ1-1|TRBV19|-|-
CASSIGIGGPRTEAFF
TGTGCCAGTAGTATTGGTATAGGGGGACCTCGCACTGAAGCTTTCTTT
>TRBJ2-7|TRBV5-8|-|-
CASSFTGTFEQYF
TGTGCCAGCAGCTTTACTGGGACATTCGAGCAGTACTTC
>TRBJ2-3|TRBV4-1|TRBD2|-
CASSQAQEATSGGRYTQYF
TGCGCCAGCAGCCAAGCTCAGGAAGCGACTAGCGGGGGGCGATATACGCAGTATTTT
>TRBJ1-1|TRBV14|-|-
CASSPSLGGYTEAFF
TGTGCCAGCAGCCCATCTCTAGGAGGGTACACTGAAGCTTTCTTT
>TRBJ2-7|TRBV7-2|TRBD2|-
CASAAGTKQYF
TGTGCCAGCGCGGCGGGGACTAAGCAGTACTTC
>TRBJ2-3|TRBV7-9|TRBD2|once
CASSRTSGGATDTQYF
TGTGCCAGCAGCCGGACTAGCGGGGGGGCAACAGATACGCAGTATTTT
>TRBJ2-5|TRBV6-4|-|-
CASSHPDYQETQYF
TGTGCCAGCAGTCACCCGGACTACCAAGAGACCCAGTACTTC
>TRBJ2-5|TRBV27|-|-
CASSHRGQETQYF
TGTGCCAGCAGTCACCGGGGCCAAGAGACCCAGTACTTC
>TRBJ1-5|TRBV11-2|-|-
CASSLDRNQPQHF
TGTGCCAGCAGCTTAGACAGAAATCAGCCCCAGCATTTT
>TRBJ2-7|TRBV5-1|TRBD1|few
CASDPEGQGAEQYF
TGCGCCAGCGACCCGGAGGGACAGGGGGCCGAGCAGTACTTC
>TRBJ2-5|TRBV19|-|once
CASSIAGETQYF
TGTGCCAGTAGTATAGCGGGGGAGACCCAGTACTTC
>TRBJ2-7|TRBV23-1|-|-
CASTGDRGGSHEQYF
TGCGCCAGCACGGGGGACCGTGGAGGGTCCCACGAGCAGTACTTC
>TRBJ2-1|TRBV28|TRBD2|few
CASTDLNHVRTSNEQFF
TGTGCCAGCACAGACCTTAACCATGTTAGGACTAGCAATGAGCAGTTCTTC
>TRBJ1-6|TRBV29-1|-|few
CSVGWTDNSPLHF
TGCAGCGTTGGGTGGACAGATAATTCACCCCTCCACTTT
>TRBJ2-5|TRBV19|TRBD1|large
CASSGTGQETQYF
TGTGCCAGTAGCGGGACAGGGCAAGAGACCCAGTACTTC